This entry is about one T cell receptor beta chain. The antigen is undetermined. The data are from a study of T cell responses to AZD1222 COVID-19 vaccine. CDR1 is SGHAT, CDR2 FQNNGV, per germline. CDR3 size: 17 residues. The V gene lost 3 bases and the J gene lost 11 bases, with 23 bases spanning the gap. Study-level findings and limits: No repertoire was sampled before or during the peak T cell response, only after it. Clonal diversity may have been underestimated in mostly white British donors.

The table came from immunoSEQ multiplex PCR; TCRdb's copy has only in-frame clones and leaves some out. The table lists roughly 70,000 clones, about four fifths of them singletons. The TCR sequence derives from an adult in good health. The chain links TRBV11-2 to TRBJ1-6, with D possibly TRBD1 on 6 matching bases. The starting material was peripheral blood, obtained on day 0 of MenACWY control vaccination. In DNA, the CDR3 is TGTGCCAGCAGCTTCTTTTTAACAGGGCTGAACCGGGCACCCCTCCACTTT. Protein product: CASSFFLTGLNRAPLHF.